This TCR beta chain was found in a study of T cells in localized non-small cell lung cancer. The study's findings and limits: A higher density of T cells in blood coincided with extended overall survival. Sequencing was restricted to one tumor region; therefore, heterogeneity remains possible. The appearance of a median approximately 57 of the top 100 tumor clones was seen in adjacent lung.

The CDR3 contains 13 residues. V lost 3 bases and J 7 bases, leaving 13 bases between the germline ends. Looked up from germline, CDR1 is MNHNS and CDR2 is SASEGT. Comment on this clone: What it binds is not known.

Some clones are missing from TCRdb's copy, which holds only in-frame ones; the method was immunoSEQ multiplex PCR. The repertoire holds 90,000 to 95,000 clones, with around 90% as singletons. The material sequenced was PBMCs, taken before any cancer treatment. The TCR was taken from a woman aged 35-75 years with stage II squamous cell lung carcinoma. V usage is TRBV6-1 and J usage is TRBJ2-7, with D possibly matching TRBD1 (5 bases). For the CDR3, the DNA is TGTGCCAGCAGTGACGGACAAGCCCGAGAGCAGTACTTC. It translates to CASSDGQAREQYF.